This entry lists 16 T cell receptor beta chains sequenced from one sample in a study of cytotoxic CD8 clonotypes in ibrutinib-treated CLL. Assay used: immunoSEQ multiplex PCR; TCRdb lists only in-frame clones, some missing. The data show about 76,000 clones, with about 86% seen just once and more than 5% held by the top ten. This sample comprised PBMCs, obtained before ibrutinib treatment. The receptors derive from a human donor with chronic lymphocytic leukemia.

The CDR3 protein is CASSLGRPGHLYYGYTF. CDR3 DNA: TGTGCCAGCAGCTTGGGGAGACCGGGACATCTCTACTATGGCTACACCTTC. The chain has TRBV11-2 and TRBJ1-2; possibly TRBD1 for D (6 bases). This CDR3 region has 17 residues. Germline loops: CDR1 SGHAT, CDR2 FQNNGV. V shed 3 bases and J shed 3 bases, with 20 bases lying between them. The whole variable domain, remainder taken from reference TRBV11-2 and TRBJ1-2, is EAGVAQSPRYKIIEKRQSVAFWCNPISGHATLYWYQQILGQGPKLLIQFQNNGVVDDSQLPKDRFSAERLKGVDSTLKIQPAKLEDSAVYLCASSLGRPGHLYYGYTFGSGTRLTVV.

The gene calls are TRBV10-3 and TRBJ2-5, with D perhaps matching TRBD1 or TRBD2 (5 bases each). CDR1 ENHRY and CDR2 SYGVKD come from the germline V gene. The CDR3 consists of 13 residues. With 7 bases removed from V and 2 bases from J, the gap between germline ends came to 11 bases. The CDR3 nucleotides read TGTGCCATCATGCGCAGGGAGCAAGAGACCCAGTACTTC. Amino acids: CAIMRREQETQYF.

The rearrangement joins TRBV2 to TRBJ2-2; D gene unclear. The length of the CDR3 is 16 residues. Germline CDR1 SNHLY, CDR2 FYNNEI. V shed 2 bases and J shed 0 bases, with 10 bases lying between them. As DNA, the CDR3 is TGTGCCAGCAGTGAAAGGCGGATAGCGAACACCGGGGAGCTGTTTTTT. It yields the protein CASSERRIANTGELFF.

The chain recombines TRBV11-1 with TRBJ1-1; 8 bases match TRBD1. J gave up 2 bases and V 3 bases, and 5 bases lay outside the gene matches. Germline CDR1 SGHAT, CDR2 FQDESV (reference sequence). The CDR3 consists of 15 residues. CDR3 bases: TGTGCCAGCAGCTTCTCCGACAGGGGTAACACTGAAGCTTTCTTT. Its protein is CASSFSDRGNTEAFF.

In its sample, this clone was seen a few times. The chain has TRBV5-1 and TRBJ2-7, with D perhaps matching TRBD2 (5 bases). The CDR3 loop spans 14 amino acids. The V end was cut by 5 bases, the J end by 2 bases, with 14 bases between. The germline gives CDR1 SGHRS, CDR2 YFSETQ. CDR3 nucleotide sequence: TGCGCCAGCAGTCCGGGAACGGTGGCCTACGAGCAGTACTTC. Protein product: CASSPGTVAYEQYF. The variable domain in full, with the rest retrieved from reference TRBV5-1 and TRBJ2-7, is KAGVTQTPRYLIKTRGQQVTLSCSPISGHRSVSWYQQTPGQGLQFLFEYFSETQRNKGNFPGRFSGRQFSNSRSEMNVSTLELGDSALYLCASSPGTVAYEQYFGPGTRLTVT.

The V and J genes are TRBV12-5 and TRBJ1-2; D may be TRBD1 (6 bases). CDR3 length: 15 amino acids. CDR1 and CDR2 (germline): LGHNT, FRNRAP. V dropped 1 base and J dropped 1 base, with 10 bases sitting between them. This CDR3 reads CASGLDRAINYGYTF. Here the CDR3 DNA reads TGTGCTAGTGGTTTGGACAGGGCGATTAACTATGGCTACACCTTC.

The chain uses TRBV9 and TRBJ2-4; D is uncertain. V was clipped by 0 bases and J by 9 bases, with 10 bases between them. Germline assignment: CDR1 SGDLS and CDR2 YYNGEE. The CDR3 runs 13 residues. CDR3 in DNA: TGTGCCAGCAGCGTAGGCCGAGAAGGCATTCAGTACTTC. Translating it yields CASSVGREGIQYF. Using reference TRBV9 and TRBJ2-4 for the parts outside the CDR3, the full variable domain is DSGVTQTPKHLITATGQRVTLRCSPRSGDLSVYWYQQSLDQGLQFLIQYYNGEERAKGNILERFSAQQFPDLHSELNLSSLELGDSALYFCASSVGREGIQYFGAGTRLSVL.

This sequence joins TRBV9 and TRBJ1-3, with D possibly being TRBD1 (5 bases). V was clipped by 7 bases and J by 0 bases, with 14 bases between them. Germline V gene data show CDR1 as SGDLS and CDR2 as YYNGEE. The CDR3 consists of 15 residues. In nucleotides, the CDR3 is TGTGCCAGCGGGAGGGACGGGTTCTCTGGAAACACCATATATTTT. Protein product: CASGRDGFSGNTIYF.

The J gene is TRBJ2-1, the V gene TRBV5-1; TRBD2 matches 7 bases. CDR3 size: 16 residues. V was pared by 2 bases and J by 4 bases, with 9 bases of the junction left unmatched. In germline, CDR1 is SGHRS, CDR2 YFSETQ. In DNA, the CDR3 is TGCGCCAGCAGCTTAAATCCTAGCGGACCTTACAATGAGCAGTTCTTC. Translation: CASSLNPSGPYNEQFF. The full variable domain, rest sourced from reference TRBV5-1 and TRBJ2-1, is KAGVTQTPRYLIKTRGQQVTLSCSPISGHRSVSWYQQTPGQGLQFLFEYFSETQRNKGNFPGRFSGRQFSNSRSEMNVSTLELGDSALYLCASSLNPSGPYNEQFFGPGTRLTVL.

In regard to this clone: The junction departs from the called germline gene at one end, perhaps through a read error. The chain joins TRBV4-1 to TRBJ1-5; a weak D match, TRBD1 (5 bases). The CDR3 contains 15 residues. Per the germline V gene, CDR1 is MGHRA and CDR2 is YSYEKL. The CDR3 spells CASTQRGGAQEPQHF. CDR3 DNA sequence: TGCGCCAGCACCCAAAGGGGAGGGGCTCAGGAGCCCCAGCATTTT.

This clone has only one observation. The J gene is TRBJ2-7, the V gene TRBV5-1, with 12 positions matching TRBD1. Germline assignment: CDR1 SGHRS and CDR2 YFSETQ. V trimming: 2 bases; J trimming: 7 bases; junction bases outside the gene matches: 4. CDR3 size: 14 residues. In DNA form, the CDR3 reads TGCGCCAGCAGCTTTGGGACAGGGGGCGTGGAGCAGTACTTC. It is translated as CASSFGTGGVEQYF. Together with reference TRBV5-1 and TRBJ2-7, the CDR3 gives the full variable domain: KAGVTQTPRYLIKTRGQQVTLSCSPISGHRSVSWYQQTPGQGLQFLFEYFSETQRNKGNFPGRFSGRQFSNSRSEMNVSTLELGDSALYLCASSFGTGGVEQYFGPGTRLTVT.

The chain uses TRBV28 and TRBJ1-4; D not certain. Germline loops: CDR1 MDHEN, CDR2 SYDVKM. Deletions cut 7 bases from V and 3 bases from J, with 9 bases between. The length of the CDR3 is 13 residues. In DNA form, the CDR3 reads TGTGCCAGCACTGAACCAGCTAATGAAAAACTGTTTTTT. Protein sequence: CASTEPANEKLFF.

Of note for this clone: The sample contains more than one DNA sequence encoding this CDR3. V usage is TRBV25-1 and J usage is TRBJ2-1; D remains unclear. The V gene lost 4 bases and the J gene lost 0 bases, with 10 bases spanning the gap. The CDR3 totals 15 residues. CDR1 MGHDK and CDR2 SYGVNS come from the germline V gene. The CDR3 nucleotides read TGTGCCAGCAGTGCAGGCCGGAGCTCCTACAATGAGCAGTTCTTC. Its translation is CASSAGRSSYNEQFF.

The chain employs TRBV7-2 and TRBJ2-7, with D unclear. Trimming took 6 bases from V and 2 from J, leaving 11 bases between them. Per the germline V gene, CDR1 is SGHTA and CDR2 is FQGNSA. CDR3 length equals 13 residues. The CDR3 DNA reads TGTGCCAGCAGTTACGACCGAACCTACGAGCAGTACTTC. Protein sequence: CASSYDRTYEQYF.

The CDR3 nucleotides read TGTGCCAGTACTGAATTCAATCAGCCCCAGCATTTT. Encoded protein: CASTEFNQPQHF. The chain joins TRBV19 to TRBJ1-5, with D unclear. The CDR3 runs to 12 residues. V was clipped by 7 bases and J by 3 bases, with 7 bases between them. Germline CDR1 LNHDA, CDR2 SQIVND (reference sequence).

The CDR3 DNA reads TGTGCTAGTGGAGCCACCGGGAGCTCCTACGAGCAGTACTTC. Residues: CASGATGSSYEQYF. The chain employs TRBV12-5 and TRBJ2-7, with D tentatively TRBD2 (6 bases). V shed 6 bases and J shed 0 bases, with 12 bases lying between them. Germline values: CDR1 LGHNT, CDR2 FRNRAP. CDR3 size: 14 residues.